Below, one T cell receptor (beta chain) is given with its context. The V end lost 1 base, the J end lost 6 bases, and 15 bases lay between the germline ends. Germline CDR1 is SGHNT and CDR2 is YYREEE (reference sequence). This CDR3 spans 15 amino acids. This record belongs to a study of blood T cell repertoires in COVID-19. Across the whole study: The study drew acute and convalescent COVID-19 samples from the United States, Italy and Spain. The cDNA or gDNA used as material had been derived from T cells, B-cell-depleted T cells, or PBMCs.

Source study methods: By means of reference gene primer amplification, nucleated cell counts were estimated. TCRdb's table, derived via immunoSEQ multiplex PCR, lists solely in-frame clones and lacks some. V and J calls and clone size are as listed in that table; D and trimming were resolved from the DNA. The data contain approximately 140,000 clones, about 90% of them singletons. The chain is built from TRBV5-4 and TRBJ2-3; a weak D match, TRBD2 (6 bases). The TCR comes from a woman aged 60 to 75 with acute or convalescent COVID-19. Material: peripheral blood. As DNA, the CDR3 is TGTGCCAGCAGCTTGAGCTGGGGGGTGTCGGATACGCAGTATTTT. Its protein product is CASSLSWGVSDTQYF.